The 14 T cell receptor beta chains listed next were all sequenced from one sample in a study of blood T cell repertoires in COVID-19. The method was immunoSEQ multiplex PCR; TCRdb's version includes in-frame clones alone and lacks a portion of them. Of about 80,000 clones in the sample, more than 60% were seen once. Input material: peripheral blood. These receptors were taken from a human donor in a cohort sampled during active COVID-19.

This clone was recorded once. V usage is TRBV3-1 (or the pseudogene TRBV3-2) and J usage is TRBJ2-1; D may be TRBD1 (6 bases). This CDR3 has 16 residues. Germline V gene sequence: CDR1 LGHDT, CDR2 YNNKEL (reference sequence). V lost 1 base to trimming and J lost 4 bases, with 14 bases between them. CDR3 amino acids: CASSQVGHRAYNEQFF. CDR3 nucleotide sequence: TGTGCCAGCAGCCAAGTCGGACACAGGGCATACAATGAGCAGTTCTTC.

V is TRBV19 and J is TRBJ1-5; D gene unclear. Germline V gene lookup returns CDR1 LNHDA and CDR2 SQIVND (reference sequence). V lost 7 bases and J lost 6, with 7 bases in between. The CDR3 totals 11 residues. The CDR3 DNA reads as TGTGCCAGTAATTCCGGTCAGCCCCAGCATTTT. The encoded protein is CASNSGQPQHF.

V and J are TRBV19 and TRBJ2-1, with 8 bases lining up with TRBD2. The ends lost 1 base at V and 4 bases at J; junction bases unmatched: 6. The CDR3 loop spans 16 amino acids. The germline CDR1 and CDR2 sequences are LNHDA and SQIVND (reference sequence). The CDR3 protein is CASSIAGTRTYNEQFF. The CDR3 DNA reads as TGTGCCAGTAGTATAGCCGGGACTAGAACATACAATGAGCAGTTCTTC.

The chain combines TRBV4-3 with TRBJ2-2; D gene ambiguous. The CDR3 runs to 16 residues. V dropped 5 bases and J dropped 2 bases, with 15 bases sitting between them. CDR1 is LGHNA and CDR2 is YSLEER in the germline V gene. CDR3 residues: CASSGYHQENTGELFF. DNA for the CDR3: TGCGCCAGCAGCGGATACCACCAGGAAAACACCGGGGAGCTGTTTTTT.

The gene calls are TRBV6-5 and TRBJ1-1, with D perhaps TRBD1 (6 bases). The CDR3 is 14 amino acids. V lost 5 bases to trimming and J lost 4 bases, with 14 bases between them. The germline V gene has CDR1 MNHEY and CDR2 SVGAGI. Here the CDR3 DNA reads TGTGCCAGCAGTCCCAGGGGCGGGGGCACTGAAGCTTTCTTT. It encodes CASSPRGGGTEAFF.

The chain combines TRBV7-9 with TRBJ2-3, with 10 positions matching TRBD2. This CDR3 is built from 18 residues. V lost 5 bases and J lost 2; bases outside the gene matches: 13. In germline, CDR1 is SEHNR, CDR2 FQNEAQ (reference sequence). This CDR3 reads CASSPGPPLAGLTDTQYF. The CDR3 bases are TGTGCCAGCAGCCCCGGCCCACCACTAGCGGGACTCACAGATACGCAGTATTTT.

J is TRBJ1-1 and V is TRBV7-9; unclear D gene. V gave up 2 bases and J gave up 8 bases, with 9 bases separating them. The germline gives CDR1 SEHNR, CDR2 FQNEAQ (reference sequence). This CDR3 comprises 12 residues. The CDR3 region is CASSLPRAEAFF. In DNA, the CDR3 is TGTGCCAGCAGCTTACCGCGGGCCGAAGCTTTCTTT.

Only a few counts were recorded for this clone. This chain's CDR3 is CASGFLLQGLGLAGGLDTGELFF. CDR3 coding DNA: TGTGCTAGTGGTTTTTTGCTCCAGGGGCTAGGTCTAGCGGGAGGGCTTGACACCGGGGAGCTGTTTTTT. V is TRBV12-5 and J is TRBJ2-2; 12 bases are a match to TRBD2. Losses at the gene ends were 3 bases for V and 3 bases for J; bases not matched to a gene: 23. The CDR3 loop spans 23 amino acids. The V gene's germline CDR1 is LGHNT and CDR2 FRNRAP.

This sequence joins TRBV24-1 and TRBJ2-2; TRBD2 agrees at 8 bases. This CDR3 comprises 17 residues. With 1 base clipped from V and 4 bases from J, the junction kept 7 bases outside the gene matches. Germline lookup yields CDR1 KGHDR and CDR2 SFDVKD. CDR3 in amino acids: CATSDFAAGDRTGELFF. The DNA for the CDR3 is TGTGCCACCAGTGATTTTGCAGCGGGGGACCGCACCGGGGAGCTGTTTTTT.

Remarks on this clone: The sample contains more than one DNA sequence encoding this CDR3. The CDR3 spells CASSLVAGGGETQYF. The CDR3 DNA reads as TGTGCCAGCAGCTTAGTAGCGGGGGGCGGAGAGACCCAGTACTTC. The V call is TRBV7-2, the J call TRBJ2-5; 10 positions agree with TRBD2. The CDR3 loop spans 15 amino acids. Losses at the gene ends were 1 base for V and 4 bases for J; bases not matched to a gene: 3. Germline V lookup: CDR1 SGHTA, CDR2 FQGNSA.

This clone showed up many times. This chain joins TRBV9 and TRBJ2-2; D is unresolved. The CDR3 totals 12 residues. Trimming cost V 4 bases and J 6 bases, with 7 bases left between them. CDR1 is SGDLS, CDR2 YYNGEE, per germline. The CDR3 reads CASSTRSGELFF. The CDR3, as DNA: TGTGCCAGCAGCACCAGGTCCGGGGAGCTGTTTTTT.

The rearrangement joins TRBV2 to TRBJ1-2, with TRBD1 as a possible D gene (5 bases). Germline CDR1 is SNHLY and CDR2 is FYNNEI. Trimming stripped 3 bases from V and 8 bases from J, with 10 bases between. The CDR3 is 12 amino acids. The CDR3 reads CASSDGGEGYTF. CDR3 bases: TGTGCCAGCAGTGACGGGGGTGAGGGCTACACCTTC. Combining the CDR3 with reference TRBV2 and TRBJ1-2 gives the whole variable domain EPEVTQTPSHQVTQMGQEVILRCVPISNHLYFYWYRQILGQKVEFLVSFYNNEISEKSEIFDDQFSVERPDGSNFTLKIRSTKLEDSAMYFCASSDGGEGYTFGSGTRLTVV.

J is TRBJ1-1 and V is TRBV11-3; no definite D call. Trimming cost V 1 base and J 0 bases, with 9 bases left between them. The germline V gene has CDR1 SGHNT and CDR2 YENEEA. The CDR3 spans 15 residues. Here the CDR3 DNA reads TGTGCCAGCAGCTTAGCGGGGTCCATGAACACTGAAGCTTTCTTT. It codes for CASSLAGSMNTEAFF.

The J gene is TRBJ1-1, the V gene TRBV12-5; 8 bases are a match to TRBD1. V was pared by 6 bases and J by 6 bases, with 9 bases of the junction left unmatched. CDR3 length: 14 residues. The germline V gene encodes CDR1 LGHNT and CDR2 FRNRAP. This CDR3 is CASGPAGGRPEAFF. Written as DNA, the CDR3 is TGTGCTAGTGGCCCTGCAGGGGGCAGACCTGAAGCTTTCTTT.